This note documents a single TCR beta chain sequence. Assay: immunoSEQ multiplex PCR; the TCRdb copy retains only in-frame clones and omits some. Among about half a million clones, approximately 71% were seen once, and the ten largest hold about 11%. The germline CDR1 and CDR2 sequences are LNHDA and SQIVND (reference sequence). Between the trimmed V and J ends, which lost 5 bases and 3 bases, there was a span of 20 bases. CDR3 length equals 16 residues. Donors had no recently reported acute infections or vaccinations and were HIV-negative. This entry comes from a study of shared clonotypes between healthy human individuals.

The sample taken for sequencing was PBMCs. This rearrangement joins TRBV19 to TRBJ2-7; D is tentatively TRBD1 or TRBD2 (5 bases each). The receptor was isolated from a woman between 40 and 50 years old in good health. Some clones in this sample may be carry-over from other donors' samples. The CDR3 DNA reads as TGTGCCAGTAGTGTGGGGGTAGCGAATTACAACTACGAGCAGTACTTC. Its translation is CASSVGVANYNYEQYF.